This passage covers 16 T cell receptor beta chains from one sample sequenced in a study of shared clonotypes between healthy human individuals. Clones were sequenced by immunoSEQ multiplex PCR, and TCRdb holds only the in-frame ones, with some missing. This table holds over 850,000 clones, around 82% found once. Sequencing was performed on memory CD4+ T cells from PBMCs. Stated subset: CD45RA-negative fraction. The receptors derive from a man aged 18 to 35 in good health. Some clones in this sample may be carry-over from other donors' samples.

This clone was counted between two and nine times. The chain recombines TRBV4-2 with TRBJ2-1; a weak D match, TRBD2 (5 bases). V lost 0 bases, J lost 9 bases, and 15 bases lay in between. The CDR3 spans 15 residues. CDR1 and CDR2 from the germline V gene are LGHNA and YNFKEQ. The CDR3 region has the DNA TGTGCCAGCAGCCAAGATTTGGCTAGCCAGAGTGAGCAGTTCTTC. It codes for CASSQDLASQSEQFF.

V usage is TRBV7-6 and J usage is TRBJ1-5; D remains unclear. Germline V CDR1 and CDR2: SGHVS, FNYEAQ. The CDR3 runs to 13 residues. The V end lost 5 bases, the J end lost 7 bases, and 12 bases lay between the germline ends. The CDR3 here is CASSRTVWQPQHF. The CDR3 DNA reads TGTGCCAGCAGCCGCACAGTATGGCAGCCCCAGCATTTT. The full variable domain, with the rest looked up from reference TRBV7-6 and TRBJ1-5, is GAGVSQSPRYKVTKRGQDVALRCDPISGHVSLYWYRQALGQGPEFLTYFNYEAQQDKSGLPNDRFSAERPEGSISTLTIQRTEQRDSAMYRCASSRTVWQPQHFGDGTRLSIL.

The chain uses TRBV7-2 and TRBJ1-4; D possibly corresponds to TRBD1 (6 bases). Germline-derived CDR1 and CDR2 are SGHTA and FQGNSA. The CDR3 spans 14 residues. V was trimmed by 5 bases and J by 8 bases, leaving 15 bases between them. The CDR3: CASSEQGSSEKLFF. The CDR3 nucleotides are TGTGCCAGCAGCGAACAGGGCTCTTCGGAAAAACTGTTTTTT.

This clone was recorded a few times. The chain uses TRBV4-2 and TRBJ1-3, with D uncertain. The CDR3 contains 16 residues. Trimming took 0 bases from V and 3 from J, leaving 12 bases between them. Looked up from germline, CDR1 is LGHNA and CDR2 is YNFKEQ. CDR3 sequence: CASSQEAGRGGNTIYF. Here the CDR3 DNA reads TGTGCCAGCAGCCAAGAAGCCGGGCGCGGTGGAAACACCATATATTTT.

This sequence joins TRBV11-2 and TRBJ1-1; D call uncertain. The germline V and J ends were trimmed by 1 base and 5 bases, with 11 bases remaining between them. The germline CDR1 and CDR2 sequences are SGHAT and FQNNGV. The CDR3 covers 14 residues. CDR3 sequence (DNA): TGTGCCAGCAGCTTAGGTCGGGGAGAGACTGAAGCTTTCTTT. Its protein is CASSLGRGETEAFF.

This chain connects TRBV7-9 to TRBJ2-5, with D unresolved. Trimming stripped 4 bases from V and 5 bases from J, with 14 bases between. Germline V gene sequence: CDR1 SEHNR, CDR2 FQNEAQ (reference sequence). This CDR3 spans 14 amino acids. The CDR3 region has the DNA TGTGCCAGCAGCTCTCGGTCCGGATTTGAGACCCAGTACTTC. Translating it yields CASSSRSGFETQYF.

Concerning this clone: The sample has other DNA sequences that encode this CDR3 too. The chain links TRBV19 to TRBJ2-3; perhaps TRBD2 as D (6 bases). The germline V and J ends were trimmed by 3 bases and 4 bases, with 8 bases remaining between them. This CDR3 region has 13 residues. Germline lookup yields CDR1 LNHDA and CDR2 SQIVND (reference sequence). The CDR3 nucleotides read TGTGCCAGTAGTATTACGGGAGCAGATACGCAGTATTTT. Encoded protein: CASSITGADTQYF.

This clone appeared once. J is TRBJ2-2 and V is TRBV27, with TRBD2 identical over 10 bases. V was clipped by 2 bases and J by 4 bases; unmatched bases: 16. Germline V lookup: CDR1 MNHEY, CDR2 SMNVEV (reference sequence). This CDR3 region has 20 residues. The chain's CDR3 is CASSLGLLAGLNRGTGELFF. The CDR3 DNA is TGTGCCAGCAGTTTAGGGCTACTAGCGGGACTCAACAGAGGCACCGGGGAGCTGTTTTTT.

The chain couples TRBV5-1 to TRBJ2-2, with 8 bases identical to TRBD1. Germline CDR1 reads SGHRS; CDR2 reads YFSETQ. The CDR3 extends over 15 amino acids. V was pared by 4 bases and J by 6 bases, with 8 bases of the junction left unmatched. CDR3 loop: CASSQGQAFAGELFF. CDR3 nucleotide sequence: TGCGCCAGCAGCCAGGGACAGGCTTTTGCCGGGGAGCTGTTTTTT.

This clone was seen only a few times. This sample includes further DNA sequences coding for the same CDR3. The V gene is TRBV5-6, the J gene TRBJ2-5; D uncertain. CDR3 length equals 11 residues. The germline V gene encodes CDR1 SGHDT and CDR2 YYEEEE. V was pared by 0 bases and J by 5 bases, with 2 bases between. This chain's CDR3 is CASSLEETQYF. In DNA form, the CDR3 reads TGTGCCAGCAGCTTGGAGGAGACCCAGTACTTC.

The rearrangement joins TRBV5-4 to TRBJ1-1; TRBD1 matches at 7 bases. The length of the CDR3 is 13 residues. Germline lookup yields CDR1 SGHNT and CDR2 YYREEE (reference sequence). The trim removed 5 bases at V and 3 bases at J, leaving 4 bases unmatched. The CDR3, as DNA: TGTGCCAGCAGGCCCGGGACAGACACTGAAGCTTTCTTT. This translates into CASRPGTDTEAFF.

The rearrangement joins TRBV2 to TRBJ1-5; D is ambiguous. The CDR3 totals 13 residues. Per germline, CDR1 SNHLY and CDR2 FYNNEI. Between the trimmed V and J ends, which lost 6 bases and 7 bases, there was a span of 13 bases. CDR3 loop: CASSSPASQPQHF. The CDR3 DNA is TGTGCCAGCAGCTCACCAGCCTCCCAGCCCCAGCATTTT.

This rearrangement joins TRBV5-1 to TRBJ2-5; 10 bases are shared with TRBD2. This CDR3 spans 15 amino acids. CDR1 is SGHRS and CDR2 is YFSETQ in the germline V gene. With V trimmed by 2 bases and J by 2 bases, 3 bases remained unmatched. CDR3 loop: CASSFGLAVQETQYF. CDR3 bases: TGCGCCAGCAGCTTCGGACTAGCGGTACAAGAGACCCAGTACTTC.

The V and J genes are TRBV27 and TRBJ1-2; a possible D gene is TRBD1 (6 bases). Germline V gene data show CDR1 as MNHEY and CDR2 as SMNVEV (reference sequence). The CDR3 is made up of 16 amino acids. Trimming took off 5 bases at V and 0 bases at J, with 16 bases between the two ends. CDR3 residues: CASSLTGALANYGYTF. CDR3 DNA sequence: TGTGCCAGCAGTCTGACGGGGGCCTTAGCTAACTATGGCTACACCTTC.

The gene calls are TRBV5-1 and TRBJ1-1, with D hard to call. The CDR3 spans 18 residues. The germline V gene has CDR1 SGHRS and CDR2 YFSETQ. Trimming removed 2 bases at V and 5 bases at J, with 25 bases between. CDR3 residues: CASSLRVVGLAGRTEAFF. The CDR3, as DNA: TGCGCCAGCAGCTTAAGGGTGGTCGGGTTGGCTGGGCGGACTGAAGCTTTCTTT. Based on the CDR3 plus reference TRBV5-1 and TRBJ1-1, the full variable domain is KAGVTQTPRYLIKTRGQQVTLSCSPISGHRSVSWYQQTPGQGLQFLFEYFSETQRNKGNFPGRFSGRQFSNSRSEMNVSTLELGDSALYLCASSLRVVGLAGRTEAFFGQGTRLTVV.

This clone has ten or more counts. The genes are TRBV5-1 and TRBJ2-7; D possibly corresponds to TRBD2 (5 bases). CDR3 size: 15 residues. V lost 0 bases and J lost 8, with 18 bases in between. Germline CDR1 reads SGHRS; CDR2 reads YFSETQ. The CDR3 DNA reads TGCGCCAGCAGCTTGGGGATGGTCGGGGTTACGAAGCAGTACTTC. Its protein product is CASSLGMVGVTKQYF.